The following is a TCR beta chain sequence with its context. These data are taken from a study of shared clonotypes between healthy human individuals. Losses at the gene ends were 4 bases for V and 0 bases for J; bases not matched to a gene: 4. Germline values: CDR1 SGDLS, CDR2 YYNGEE. This CDR3 comprises 16 residues. This table comes from immunoSEQ multiplex PCR, and its TCRdb copy is limited to in-frame clones, with some not included. The data contain around 2.1 million clones, approximately 96% of them seen just once; the ten biggest clones take up around 0.13%. The rearrangement uses TRBV9 and TRBJ2-1, with TRBD2 matching over 10 bases. Specimen: naive CD4+ T cells sorted from blood. Subset specified: CD45RA+ positively selected. This receptor was identified in a man younger than 35 in good health. For the CDR3, the DNA is TGTGCCAGCAGCTTTAGCGGGGGGAGCTCCTACAATGAGCAGTTCTTC. This gives the protein CASSFSGGSSYNEQFF.